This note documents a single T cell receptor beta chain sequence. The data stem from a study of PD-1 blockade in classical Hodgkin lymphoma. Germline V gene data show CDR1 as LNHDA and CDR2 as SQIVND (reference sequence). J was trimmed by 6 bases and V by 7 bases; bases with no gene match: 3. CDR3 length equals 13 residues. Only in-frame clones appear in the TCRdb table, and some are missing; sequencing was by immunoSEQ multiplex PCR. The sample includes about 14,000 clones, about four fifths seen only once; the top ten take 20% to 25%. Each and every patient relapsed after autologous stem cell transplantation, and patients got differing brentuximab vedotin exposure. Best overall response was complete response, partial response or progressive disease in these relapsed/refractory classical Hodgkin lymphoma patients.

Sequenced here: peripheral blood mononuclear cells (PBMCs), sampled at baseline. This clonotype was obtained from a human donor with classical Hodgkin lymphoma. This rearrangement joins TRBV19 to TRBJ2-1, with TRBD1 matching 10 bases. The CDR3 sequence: CASTRTGGNEQFF. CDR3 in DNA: TGTGCCAGTACCAGGACAGGGGGCAATGAGCAGTTCTTC.